This TCR beta chain was found in a study of graft-versus-host responses after intestinal transplantation. Turning to the study itself: Multivisceral, liver-intestinal, or isolated intestinal transplants were received by the recipients.

To note about this clone: Its antigen is not identified.

V gave up 7 bases and J gave up 7 bases, with 22 bases separating them. Germline V gene sequence: CDR1 MNHEY, CDR2 SVGAGI. The CDR3 length is 15 residues. Broader study findings: Detection of GvH clones occurred in recipient marrow, and some had their first appearance in ileum or blood. Allograft graft-versus-host to host-versus-graft clonal ratios ran high in patients with graft-donor T cell macrochimerism.

Some clones are missing from TCRdb's copy, which holds only in-frame ones; the method was immunoSEQ multiplex PCR. Here the sample spans 14,000 to 15,000 clones, around 94% being singletons. The specimen comprised PBMCs, sampled 9 days after transplant. The rearrangement joins TRBV6-5 to TRBJ1-2, with D possibly being TRBD1 (5 bases). The origin of this receptor is a human patient who received an intestinal transplant, so some T cells may come from the graft donor. Here the CDR3 reads CASTTLQGVASGYTF. CDR3 sequence (DNA): TGTGCCAGCACCACCTTGCAGGGTGTAGCGAGTGGCTACACCTTC.